This TCR beta chain was captured in a study of cytomegalovirus exposure and HLA in healthy donors. With regard to this clone: Its antigen is as yet unknown.

Regarding the study as a whole: For cytomegalovirus status, the classifier reportedly gave diagnoses with high specificity and sensitivity.

V was pared by 5 bases and J by 2 bases, with 11 bases of the junction left unmatched. The germline CDR1 and CDR2 sequences are LNHDA and SQIVND (reference sequence). This CDR3 contains 16 residues. The table came from immunoSEQ multiplex PCR; TCRdb's copy has only in-frame clones and leaves some out. The data contain tens of thousands of clones, about 96% of them singletons. The receptor comes from a man between 18 and 29 years old in good health and CMV-seropositive. The chain links TRBV19 to TRBJ2-7; TRBD1 matches at 8 bases. The sequenced material came from PBMCs. The CDR3 protein is CASSLDRGTGTYEQYF. CDR3 coding DNA: TGTGCCAGTAGTCTCGACCGGGGGACAGGAACCTACGAGCAGTACTTC.